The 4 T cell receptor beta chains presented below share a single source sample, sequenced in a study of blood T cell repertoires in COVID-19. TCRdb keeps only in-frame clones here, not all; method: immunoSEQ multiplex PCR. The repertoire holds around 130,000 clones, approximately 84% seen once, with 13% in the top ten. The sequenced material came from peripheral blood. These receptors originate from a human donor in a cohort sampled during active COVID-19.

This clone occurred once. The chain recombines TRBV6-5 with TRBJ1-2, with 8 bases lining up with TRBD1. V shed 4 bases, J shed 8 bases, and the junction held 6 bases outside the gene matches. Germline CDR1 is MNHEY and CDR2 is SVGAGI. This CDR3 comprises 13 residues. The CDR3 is CASSSGQVYGYTF. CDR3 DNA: TGTGCCAGCAGTTCGGGACAGGTTTACGGCTACACCTTC.

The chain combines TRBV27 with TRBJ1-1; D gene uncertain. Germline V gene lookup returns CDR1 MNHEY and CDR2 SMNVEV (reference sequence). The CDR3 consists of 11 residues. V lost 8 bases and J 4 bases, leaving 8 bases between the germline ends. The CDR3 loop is CASLRGTEAFF. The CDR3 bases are TGTGCCAGCCTACGGGGCACTGAAGCTTTCTTT.

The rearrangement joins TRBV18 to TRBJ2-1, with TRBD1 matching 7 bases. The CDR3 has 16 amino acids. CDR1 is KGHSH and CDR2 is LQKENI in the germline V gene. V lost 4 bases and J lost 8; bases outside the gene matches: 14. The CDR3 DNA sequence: TGTGCCAGCTCACGACAGGGTGGGGGCTGGGACCATGAGCAGTTCTTC. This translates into CASSRQGGGWDHEQFF.

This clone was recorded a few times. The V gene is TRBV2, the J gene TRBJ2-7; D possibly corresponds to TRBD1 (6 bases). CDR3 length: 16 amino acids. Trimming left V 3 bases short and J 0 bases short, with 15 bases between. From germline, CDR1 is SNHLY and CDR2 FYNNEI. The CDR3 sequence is CASSDPDSNYSYEQYF. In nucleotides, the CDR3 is TGTGCCAGCAGTGATCCGGACAGCAATTACTCCTACGAGCAGTACTTC.